This TCR beta chain was identified in a study of blood T cell repertoires in COVID-19. Study at large: Sources were T cells, B-cell-depleted T cells, or PBMCs; the material itself was cDNA or gDNA.

Profiled with immunoSEQ multiplex PCR; TCRdb holds only in-frame clones, not every one. The top ten hold 1.5% to 2% of the sample, which has tens of thousands of clones, 90% seen once. The V gene end was trimmed by 3 bases and the J gene end by 2 bases; junction bases not matched to a gene: 5. The CDR3 length is 15 residues. In germline, CDR1 is MNHEY, CDR2 SMNVEV (reference sequence). The clonotype was recovered from a man aged 60-69 years with acute or convalescent COVID-19. The chain carries TRBV27 and TRBJ1-2; the match to TRBD1 covers 8 bases. The sample was peripheral blood. In DNA, the CDR3 is TGTGCCAGCAGTTTGGCAGGGGGCGTCAACTATGGCTACACCTTC. It specifies CASSLAGGVNYGYTF.